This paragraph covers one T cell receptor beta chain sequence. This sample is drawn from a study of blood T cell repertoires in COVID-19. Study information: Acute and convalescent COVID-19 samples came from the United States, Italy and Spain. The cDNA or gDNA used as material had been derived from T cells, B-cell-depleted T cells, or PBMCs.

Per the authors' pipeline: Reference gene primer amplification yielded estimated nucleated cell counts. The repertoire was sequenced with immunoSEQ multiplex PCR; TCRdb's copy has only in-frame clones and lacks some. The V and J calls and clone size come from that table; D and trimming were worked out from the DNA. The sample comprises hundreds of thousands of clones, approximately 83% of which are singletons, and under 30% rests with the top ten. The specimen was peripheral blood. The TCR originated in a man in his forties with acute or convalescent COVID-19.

The CDR3 nucleotides read TGTGCCAGCAGCCGAACAGGGGGAAGGACTGAAGCTTTCTTT. This gives the protein CASSRTGGRTEAFF. The rearrangement joins TRBV3-1 (or the pseudogene TRBV3-2) to TRBJ1-1; TRBD1 matches 8 bases. Germline loops: CDR1 LGHDT, CDR2 YNNKEL (reference sequence). This CDR3 region has 14 residues. Losses at the gene ends were 4 bases for V and 5 bases for J; bases not matched to a gene: 6.